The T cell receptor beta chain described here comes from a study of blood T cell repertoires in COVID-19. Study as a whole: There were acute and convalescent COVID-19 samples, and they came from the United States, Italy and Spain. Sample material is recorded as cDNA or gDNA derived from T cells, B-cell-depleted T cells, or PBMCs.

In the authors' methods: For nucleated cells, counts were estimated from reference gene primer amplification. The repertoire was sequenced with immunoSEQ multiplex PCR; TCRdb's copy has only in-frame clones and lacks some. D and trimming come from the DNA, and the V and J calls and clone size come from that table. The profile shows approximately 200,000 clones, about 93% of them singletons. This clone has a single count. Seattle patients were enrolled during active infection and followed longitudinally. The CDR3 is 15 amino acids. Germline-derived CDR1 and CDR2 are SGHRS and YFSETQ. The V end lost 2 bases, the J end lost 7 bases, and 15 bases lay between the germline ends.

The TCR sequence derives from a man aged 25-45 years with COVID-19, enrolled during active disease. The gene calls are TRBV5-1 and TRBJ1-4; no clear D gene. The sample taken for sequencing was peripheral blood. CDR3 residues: CASSFDGGQSEKLFF. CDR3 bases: TGCGCCAGCAGCTTCGACGGTGGGCAGTCTGAAAAACTGTTTTTT.